What follows are 32 T cell receptor beta chains derived from one specimen sequenced in a study of T cell responses to AZD1222 COVID-19 vaccine. Here immunoSEQ multiplex PCR was the method, and the copy in TCRdb shows in-frame clones only, minus some. This table holds 120,000 or so clones, roughly 89% found once. The sample here was peripheral blood, taken on day 0 of AZD1222 vaccination. The receptors derive from an adult in good health.

The chain joins TRBV2 to TRBJ1-5, with 7 nucleotides matching TRBD1. Per the germline V gene, CDR1 is SNHLY and CDR2 is FYNNEI. V was pared by 5 bases and J by 1 base, with 5 bases of the junction left unmatched. This CDR3 is 15 amino acids long. The CDR3 region is CASSQQGMSNQPQHF. The DNA for the CDR3 is TGTGCCAGCAGTCAACAGGGGATGAGCAATCAGCCCCAGCATTTT.

The V call is TRBV27, the J call TRBJ1-2; 9 bases map to TRBD1. CDR3 length: 17 residues. From germline, CDR1 is MNHEY and CDR2 SMNVEV (reference sequence). Trimming at V came to 6 bases and at J to 2 bases, leaving 13 bases not matched to a gene. CDR3: CASSVRGQGVSNYGYTF. CDR3 nucleotide sequence: TGTGCCAGCAGCGTTCGGGGACAGGGAGTTTCGAACTATGGCTACACCTTC.

J is TRBJ2-3 and V is TRBV14; 15 bases line up with TRBD2. This CDR3 region has 19 residues. The germline CDR1 and CDR2 sequences are SGHDN and FVKESK. Trimming cost V 0 bases and J 2 bases; bases outside gene matches: 6. CDR3 region: CASSQDRGTSGGHTDTQYF. Written as DNA, the CDR3 is TGTGCCAGCAGCCAAGATCGGGGGACTAGCGGGGGGCACACAGATACGCAGTATTTT.

V and J are TRBV5-1 and TRBJ2-7, with 7 bases aligning to TRBD1. With 3 bases clipped from V and 4 bases from J, the junction kept 10 bases outside the gene matches. The CDR3 runs 15 residues. The germline CDR1 and CDR2 sequences are SGHRS and YFSETQ. The CDR3: CASSSGTGQTYEQYF. CDR3 nucleotide sequence: TGCGCCAGCAGCTCAGGGACGGGACAGACTTACGAGCAGTACTTC.

CDR3 region: CAPASGNGYTF. The DNA of the CDR3 is TGCGCCCCCGCTTCGGGGAATGGCTACACCTTC. The gene calls are TRBV23-1 and TRBJ1-2; no reliable D call. TRBV23-1 is assigned to the ORF class and has an uncertain function. V lost 11 bases, J lost 6 bases, and 13 bases lay in between. There are 11 residues in the CDR3.

CDR3 DNA sequence: TGTGCCAGTAGTATCCGGGACAGATATGAAAAACTGTTTTTT. Translated: CASSIRDRYEKLFF. The chain links TRBV19 to TRBJ1-4, with 7 bases lining up with TRBD1. Germline assignment: CDR1 LNHDA and CDR2 SQIVND (reference sequence). This CDR3 is 14 amino acids long. V was pared by 3 bases and J by 6 bases, with 4 bases of the junction left unmatched.

With regard to this clone: Compared with germline, one end of the junction differs, possibly owing to a read error. The V and J genes are TRBV29-1 and TRBJ2-1; 8 bases match TRBD1. This CDR3 region has 16 residues. CDR1 and CDR2 from the germline V gene are SQVTM and ANQGSEA. The CDR3 nucleotides read TGCAGCGTCCCCAGGGGGCAGGGATCGGGCGGAGGCTTTGTAGTCTTC. This translates into CSVPRGQGSGGGFVVF.

Only a few counts were recorded for this clone. This sequence joins TRBV6-5 and TRBJ1-1, with D perhaps TRBD1 (6 bases). The CDR3 contains 13 residues. Germline V lookup: CDR1 MNHEY, CDR2 SVGAGI. Trimming stripped 7 bases from V and 2 bases from J, with 11 bases between. The chain's CDR3 is CASKVQGNTEAFF. The DNA for the CDR3 is TGTGCCAGCAAAGTACAGGGTAACACTGAAGCTTTCTTT.

The rearrangement links TRBV2 to TRBJ1-1; no definite D call. The CDR3 loop spans 11 amino acids. The germline CDR1 and CDR2 sequences are SNHLY and FYNNEI. Trimming removed 4 bases from V and 3 bases from J, with 3 bases in between. DNA of the CDR3: TGTGCCAGCAGTGTTCACACTGAAGCTTTCTTT. It encodes CASSVHTEAFF.

The rearrangement links TRBV11-3 to TRBJ2-7, with TRBD1 identical over 10 bases. V shed 5 bases and J 6 bases; nucleotides not matched to a gene: 7. The length of the CDR3 is 14 residues. Germline V gene sequence: CDR1 SGHNT, CDR2 YENEEA. The CDR3 DNA reads as TGTGCCAGCAGCCGACAGGGGGCGTCCGGCGAGCAGTACTTC. Protein: CASSRQGASGEQYF.

The rearrangement uses TRBV29-1 and TRBJ1-1; D is undetermined. The germline gives CDR1 SQVTM, CDR2 ANQGSEA. The CDR3 runs to 13 residues. V was pared by 3 bases and J by 5 bases, with 13 bases between. CDR3 loop: CSVDPRPGTEAFF. CDR3 nucleotides: TGCAGCGTTGATCCCCGACCGGGGACTGAAGCTTTCTTT.

The gene calls are TRBV7-9 and TRBJ1-2; D unresolved. The CDR3 is 11 amino acids. Germline V gene sequence: CDR1 SEHNR, CDR2 FQNEAQ (reference sequence). Trimming cost V 5 bases and J 3 bases, with 4 bases left between them. Written as DNA, the CDR3 is TGTGCCAGCAGCCCCGACTATGGCTACACCTTC. The encoded protein is CASSPDYGYTF.

CDR3 in DNA: TGTGCCATCAGACACAGGGGAGGGACTGAAGCTTTCTTT. This translates into CAIRHRGGTEAFF. The V call is TRBV21-1, the J call TRBJ1-1. TRBV21-1 is termed a pseudogene. This CDR3 is built from 13 residues.

The chain carries TRBV27 and TRBJ2-7; D uncertain. Trimming left V 3 bases short and J 5 bases short, with 14 bases between. The CDR3 length is 14 residues. Germline V lookup: CDR1 MNHEY, CDR2 SMNVEV (reference sequence). CDR3 DNA sequence: TGTGCCAGCAGTTTCTCGTCAGGAAACCACGAGCAGTACTTC. Translated: CASSFSSGNHEQYF.

V and J are TRBV19 and TRBJ2-3, with D unresolved. The CDR3 consists of 12 residues. With 3 bases removed from V and 1 base from J, the gap between germline ends came to 2 bases. Germline V CDR1 and CDR2: LNHDA, SQIVND (reference sequence). The CDR3 sequence is CASSMGTDTQYF. CDR3 bases: TGTGCCAGTAGTATGGGCACAGATACGCAGTATTTT. The variable domain in full, with the rest retrieved from reference TRBV19 and TRBJ2-3, is DGGITQSPKYLFRKEGQNVTLSCEQNLNHDAMYWYRQDPGQGLRLIYYSQIVNDFQKGDIAEGYSVSREKKESFPLTVTSAQKNPTAFYLCASSMGTDTQYFGPGTRLTVL.

This chain uses TRBV30 with TRBJ1-1; weak D call: TRBD1 (6 bases). Germline loops: CDR1 GTSNPN, CDR2 SVGIG (reference sequence). Trimming removed 0 bases at V and 5 bases at J, with 10 bases between. This CDR3 has 13 amino acids. Written as DNA, the CDR3 is TGTGCCTGGAGTGTCCTCCAGGGGACTGAAGCTTTCTTT. This sequence encodes CAWSVLQGTEAFF.

V is TRBV18 and J is TRBJ2-2; no clear D gene. The CDR3 has 12 amino acids. Trimming removed 2 bases at V and 9 bases at J, with 7 bases between. Germline values: CDR1 KGHSH, CDR2 LQKENI. Written as DNA, the CDR3 is TGTGCCAGCTCACCAGGCTGGTGGGAGCTGTTTTTT. Protein: CASSPGWWELFF.

This clone was counted between two and nine times. Its ends do not fully match the called genes, so a read error is possible. The chain links TRBV6-5 to TRBJ2-7; D uncertain. The length of the CDR3 is 12 residues. The germline V gene has CDR1 MNHEY and CDR2 SVGAGI. The chain's CDR3 is CASRYSPYEQYF. CDR3 DNA sequence: TGTGCCAGCAGATACTCCCCCTACGAGCAGTACTTC.

The chain carries TRBV27 and TRBJ2-2; D not resolved. In germline, CDR1 is MNHEY, CDR2 SMNVEV (reference sequence). This CDR3 is built from 15 residues. The V gene lost 8 bases and the J gene lost 6 bases, with 19 bases spanning the gap. Here the CDR3 DNA reads TGTGCCAGCCGAACCCACCTAGGGCAATCCGGGGAGCTGTTTTTT. As protein: CASRTHLGQSGELFF.

This rearrangement joins TRBV7-9 to TRBJ2-1, with a tentative D call TRBD1 (5 bases). Trimming removed 2 bases from V and 8 bases from J, with 7 bases in between. The CDR3 consists of 12 residues. Germline-derived CDR1 and CDR2 are SEHNR and FQNEAQ (reference sequence). This CDR3 reads CASSLLTDEQFF. CDR3 sequence (DNA): TGTGCCAGCAGCTTATTGACAGATGAGCAGTTCTTC.

As to this clone: Other nucleotide sequences in the sample specify the same CDR3. This chain connects TRBV3-1 (or the pseudogene TRBV3-2) to TRBJ2-3; D is unclear. The V end lost 2 bases, the J end lost 4 bases, and 10 bases lay between the germline ends. Germline CDR1 reads LGHDT; CDR2 reads YNNKEL (reference sequence). The CDR3 has 14 residues. Written as DNA, the CDR3 is TGTGCCAGCAGCCAAAACTTAGGCGCAGATACGCAGTATTTT. Translated: CASSQNLGADTQYF.

A single count supports this clone. The gene calls are TRBV6-1 and TRBJ1-4; the match to TRBD1 covers 8 bases. Germline V lookup: CDR1 MNHNS, CDR2 SASEGT. After removal of 2 bases from V and 5 bases from J, the junction contained 7 bases not matched to a gene. This CDR3 is built from 16 residues. The CDR3 loop reads CASSEFTRTGNEKLFF. The CDR3 nucleotides are TGTGCCAGCAGTGAATTTACCAGGACAGGGAATGAAAAACTGTTTTTT.

This clone was seen once. This CDR3 is also generated by other DNA sequences in the sample. The chain is built from TRBV2 and TRBJ2-7; D is uncertain. CDR1 and CDR2 (germline): SNHLY, FYNNEI. This CDR3 contains 11 residues. Trimming removed 5 bases from V and 4 bases from J, with 6 bases in between. CDR3 bases: TGTGCCAGCAGTCGTGGGTACGAGCAGTACTTC. Translating gives CASSRGYEQYF.

This clone was counted between two and nine times. This chain joins TRBV5-1 and TRBJ1-1; tentative D call: TRBD1 (5 bases). Trimming shortened V by 0 bases and J by 4 bases, and 13 bases separated the two germline ends. This CDR3 contains 15 residues. CDR1 is SGHRS, CDR2 YFSETQ, per germline. As DNA, the CDR3 is TGCGCCAGCAGCTTGGGCGCCGGGACGGGCACTGAAGCTTTCTTT. Translating it yields CASSLGAGTGTEAFF.

The gene calls are TRBV5-1 and TRBJ1-2; D may be TRBD1 (5 bases). V lost 0 bases and J 7 bases, leaving 13 bases between the germline ends. CDR1 is SGHRS, CDR2 YFSETQ, per germline. This CDR3 is built from 14 residues. The CDR3 is CASSLALGDFGYTF. Here the CDR3 DNA reads TGCGCCAGCAGCTTGGCCTTAGGGGATTTTGGCTACACCTTC.

The genes are TRBV7-2 and TRBJ2-7; 8 bases map to TRBD1. Germline CDR1 and CDR2: SGHTA and FQGNSA. The CDR3 loop spans 15 amino acids. The junction had 6 bases not matched to a gene; V was cut back by 1 base and J by 4 bases. CDR3 nucleotides: TGTGCCAGCAGCTTAGGGGACAGGCCAATTTACGAGCAGTACTTC. Protein: CASSLGDRPIYEQYF.

This clone was seen a handful of times. CDR3 sequence reads: CASSLSAGWDEKLFF. The CDR3 region has the DNA TGTGCCAGCAGTTTATCGGCAGGGTGGGATGAAAAACTGTTTTTT. The chain links TRBV27 to TRBJ1-4; a weak D match, TRBD1 (5 bases). Per germline, CDR1 MNHEY and CDR2 SMNVEV (reference sequence). V was clipped by 0 bases and J by 6 bases, with 11 bases between them. The CDR3 contains 15 residues.

CDR3 in DNA: TGTGCCAGCACAATCGGGGGAAACACTGAAGCTTTCTTT. Translating it yields CASTIGGNTEAFF. This chain links TRBV6-6 with TRBJ1-1; maybe TRBD1 (5 bases). The CDR3 is 13 residues long. Trimming left V 7 bases short and J 2 bases short, with 11 bases between. Germline V gene data show CDR1 as MNHNY and CDR2 as SVGAGI (reference sequence).

This clone was observed a handful of times. The chain carries TRBV12-2 and TRBJ1-6. TRBV12-2 represents a pseudogene. This CDR3 contains 21 residues. The DNA for the CDR3 is TGTGCAAGTCGCCTAGAGAGGTCCGAGACCCGTCGAAGCTCCTATAATTCACCCCTCCACTTT. This sequence encodes CASRLERSETRRSSYNSPLHF.

The rearrangement joins TRBV19 to TRBJ2-7; D gene unclear. The CDR3 has 14 amino acids. CDR1 and CDR2 from the germline V gene are LNHDA and SQIVND (reference sequence). V was clipped by 3 bases and J by 4 bases, with 13 bases between them. CDR3 coding DNA: TGTGCCAGTAGTATTTCTTCTAGTTATTACGAGCAGTACTTC. Its protein product is CASSISSSYYEQYF.

V is TRBV10-2 and J is TRBJ1-6; 8 nucleotides align to TRBD1. This CDR3 is built from 13 residues. With V trimmed by 10 bases and J by 6 bases, 5 bases remained unmatched. Germline V gives CDR1 WSHSY, CDR2 SAAADI. The CDR3 DNA sequence: TGCGCCACCCGGACAGGGATTAATTCACCCCTCCACTTT. Protein sequence: CATRTGINSPLHF.

The V gene is TRBV6-2 or TRBV6-3, the J gene TRBJ1-5; D ambiguous. Between the trimmed V and J ends, which lost 5 bases and 9 bases, there was a span of 17 bases. The CDR3 consists of 14 residues. The germline V gene encodes CDR1 MNHEY and CDR2 SVGEGT. For the CDR3, the DNA is TGTGCCAGCAGTACCCAAACCCCTTGGAGGCCCCAGCATTTT. Its protein is CASSTQTPWRPQHF.